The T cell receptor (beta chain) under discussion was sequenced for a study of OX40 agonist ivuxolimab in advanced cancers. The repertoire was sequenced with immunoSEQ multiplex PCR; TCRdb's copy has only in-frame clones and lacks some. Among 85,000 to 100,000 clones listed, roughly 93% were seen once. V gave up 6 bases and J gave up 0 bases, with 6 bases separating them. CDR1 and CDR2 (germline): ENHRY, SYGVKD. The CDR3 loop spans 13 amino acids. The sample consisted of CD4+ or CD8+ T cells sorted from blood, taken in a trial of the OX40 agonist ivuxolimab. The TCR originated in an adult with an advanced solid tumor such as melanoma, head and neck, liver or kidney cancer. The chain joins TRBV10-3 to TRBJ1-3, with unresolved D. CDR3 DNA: TGTGCCATCAGCACTCCCTCTGGAAACACCATATATTTT. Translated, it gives CAISTPSGNTIYF.